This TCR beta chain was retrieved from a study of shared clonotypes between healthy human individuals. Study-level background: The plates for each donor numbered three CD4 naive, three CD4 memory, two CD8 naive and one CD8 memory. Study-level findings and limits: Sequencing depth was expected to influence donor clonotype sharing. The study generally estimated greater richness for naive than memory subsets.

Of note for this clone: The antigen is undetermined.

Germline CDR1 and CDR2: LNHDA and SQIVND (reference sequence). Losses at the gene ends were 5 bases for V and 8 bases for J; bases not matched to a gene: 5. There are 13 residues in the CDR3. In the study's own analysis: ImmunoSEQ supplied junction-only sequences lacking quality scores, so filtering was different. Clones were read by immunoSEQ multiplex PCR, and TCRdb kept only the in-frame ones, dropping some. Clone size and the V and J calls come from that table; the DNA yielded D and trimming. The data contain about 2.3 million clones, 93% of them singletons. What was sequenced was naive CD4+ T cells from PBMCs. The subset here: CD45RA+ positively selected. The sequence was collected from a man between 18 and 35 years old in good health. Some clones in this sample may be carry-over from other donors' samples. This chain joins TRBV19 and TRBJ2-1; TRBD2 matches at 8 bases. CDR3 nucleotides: TGTGCCAGTAGTGATGGGACTAGGGATGAGCAGTTCTTC. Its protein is CASSDGTRDEQFF.